One sample yielded the 12 T cell receptor beta chains listed below, sequenced in a study of cytomegalovirus exposure and HLA in healthy donors. The PCR employed 60 Vbeta primers together with 13 Jbeta primers. Generated by immunoSEQ multiplex PCR, the TCRdb table keeps only in-frame clones and is missing some. The sample shows 160,000 or so clones, around 86% of them seen only once. The sequencing input was PBMCs. The receptor set was obtained from a man aged 45-60 years in good health and CMV-seropositive.

V gene TRBV6-5 combines with J gene TRBJ1-1; D may be TRBD1 (6 bases). The CDR3 sequence is 14 residues long. The V and J ends lost 4 bases and 0 bases respectively, with 9 bases between them. Germline CDR1 is MNHEY and CDR2 is SVGAGI. The CDR3 region is CASSLQGMNTEAFF. CDR3 nucleotide sequence: TGTGCCAGCAGTTTACAGGGAATGAACACTGAAGCTTTCTTT.

The V gene is TRBV5-1, the J gene TRBJ2-5; 9 bases agree with TRBD1. The CDR3 totals 16 residues. The germline CDR1 and CDR2 sequences are SGHRS and YFSETQ. The ends lost 5 bases at V and 2 bases at J; junction bases unmatched: 10. The CDR3 loop is CASSRGTGTLQETQYF. In DNA, the CDR3 is TGCGCCAGCAGTCGAGGGACAGGGACTTTACAAGAGACCCAGTACTTC.

The genes are TRBV6-6 and TRBJ1-5; 7 bases are a match to TRBD1. The trim removed 5 bases at V and 7 bases at J, leaving 8 bases unmatched. Per germline, CDR1 MNHNY and CDR2 SVGAGI (reference sequence). This CDR3 spans 14 amino acids. Here the CDR3 DNA reads TGTGCCAGCAGTCCTGACAGGGCAAGGCAGCCCCAGCATTTT. It specifies CASSPDRARQPQHF.

The CDR3 DNA sequence: TGTGCCAGCGGCAGGACAGGGGATAATTCACCCCTCCACTTT. Translation gives CASGRTGDNSPLHF. The chain uses TRBV7-2 and TRBJ1-6, with 9 bases lining up with TRBD1. V lost 8 bases to trimming and J lost 5 bases; unmatched junction nucleotides: 4. The CDR3 runs to 14 residues. Per germline, CDR1 SGHTA and CDR2 FQGNSA.

V gene TRBV29-1 combines with J gene TRBJ2-3, with TRBD1 matching over 7 bases. The germline V gene has CDR1 SQVTM and CDR2 ANQGSEA. V shed 7 bases and J 2 bases; nucleotides not matched to a gene: 9. The CDR3 extends over 14 amino acids. This CDR3 reads CSGKTGLSTDTQYF. CDR3 nucleotides: TGCAGCGGGAAGACAGGGCTCTCCACAGATACGCAGTATTTT.

The V call is TRBV14, the J call TRBJ2-7, with 7 positions matching TRBD1. This CDR3 contains 15 residues. The junction had 4 bases not matched to a gene; V was cut back by 0 bases and J by 2 bases. The germline V gene encodes CDR1 SGHDN and CDR2 FVKESK. CDR3 in DNA: TGTGCCAGCAGCCAAGATGTGGGACAGACCTACGAGCAGTACTTC. This sequence encodes CASSQDVGQTYEQYF.

The chain carries TRBV7-9 and TRBJ1-2; D may be TRBD1 (6 bases). Between the trimmed V and J ends, which lost 5 bases and 6 bases, there was a span of 25 bases. The germline CDR1 and CDR2 sequences are SEHNR and FQNEAQ (reference sequence). This CDR3 has 17 amino acids. CDR3 sequence (DNA): TGTGCCAGCAGCACCAACGCCATAGGGGGAGTTGTTAATGGCTACACCTTC. Its translation: CASSTNAIGGVVNGYTF.

DNA of the CDR3: TGTGCCATCCCGACTAGCGGGAAATACAATGAGCAGTTCTTC. Its translation: CAIPTSGKYNEQFF. The chain carries TRBV21-1 and TRBJ2-1; the table's D call, TRBD2, has no DNA check behind it. TRBV21-1 is marked as a pseudogene. The CDR3 length is 14 residues.

This chain connects TRBV28 to TRBJ1-2; D is perhaps TRBD1 (6 bases). V lost 3 bases, J lost 3 bases, and 8 bases lay in between. The CDR3 totals 13 residues. Looked up from germline, CDR1 is MDHEN and CDR2 is SYDVKM. The CDR3 region is CASSFGQHYGYTF. In nucleotides, the CDR3 is TGTGCCAGCAGTTTTGGACAGCACTATGGCTACACCTTC.

The rearrangement joins TRBV9 to TRBJ2-3; 10 positions agree with TRBD1. The CDR3 is made up of 16 amino acids. The germline CDR1 and CDR2 sequences are SGDLS and YYNGEE. After removal of 6 bases from V and 4 bases from J, the junction contained 11 bases not matched to a gene. CDR3: CASNQGLGQGADTQYF. In nucleotides, the CDR3 is TGTGCCAGCAACCAAGGACTCGGACAGGGGGCAGATACGCAGTATTTT.

Here the CDR3 reads CASSDSRAHYYQPQHF. The CDR3 DNA is TGTGCCAGCAGTGACTCCCGAGCCCACTATTATCAGCCCCAGCATTTT. The chain couples TRBV6-4 to TRBJ1-5; D uncertain. The germline V gene encodes CDR1 MRHNA and CDR2 SNTAGT. Trimming shortened V by 0 bases and J by 5 bases, and 14 bases separated the two germline ends. This CDR3 region has 16 residues.

As for this clone: At one end, the junction sequence differs from germline, possibly due to a read error. The chain is built from TRBV7-3 and TRBJ2-3, with 8 nucleotides matching TRBD2. CDR1 is SGHTA and CDR2 is FQGTGA in the germline V gene. The CDR3 sequence is 15 residues long. The CDR3 coding sequence is TGTGCCAGCAGCCCGACTAGCGAAAGCATAGATACGCAGTATTTT. The encoded protein is CASSPTSESIDTQYF.